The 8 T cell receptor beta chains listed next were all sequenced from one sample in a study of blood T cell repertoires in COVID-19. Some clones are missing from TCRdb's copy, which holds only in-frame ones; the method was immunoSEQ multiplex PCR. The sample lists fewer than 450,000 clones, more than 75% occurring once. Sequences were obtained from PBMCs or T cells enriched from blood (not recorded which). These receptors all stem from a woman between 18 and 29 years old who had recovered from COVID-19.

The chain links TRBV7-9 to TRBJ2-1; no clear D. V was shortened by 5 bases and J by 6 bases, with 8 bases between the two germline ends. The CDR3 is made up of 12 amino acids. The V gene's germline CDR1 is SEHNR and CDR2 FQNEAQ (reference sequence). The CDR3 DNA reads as TGTGCCAGCAGCCGTCCCTCCAATGAGCAGTTCTTC. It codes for CASSRPSNEQFF.

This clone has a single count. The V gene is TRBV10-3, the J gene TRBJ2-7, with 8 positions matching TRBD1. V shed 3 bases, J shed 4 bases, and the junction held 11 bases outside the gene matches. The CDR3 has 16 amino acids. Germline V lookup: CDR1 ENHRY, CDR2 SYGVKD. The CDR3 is CAISDPGRGLDYEQYF. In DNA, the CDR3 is TGTGCCATCAGTGATCCTGGCAGGGGGCTTGATTACGAGCAGTACTTC.

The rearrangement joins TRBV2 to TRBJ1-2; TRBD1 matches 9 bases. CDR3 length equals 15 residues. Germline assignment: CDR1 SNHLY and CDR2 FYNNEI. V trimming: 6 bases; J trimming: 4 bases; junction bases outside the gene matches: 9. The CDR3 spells CASSNTGTGSYGYTF. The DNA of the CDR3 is TGTGCCAGCAGCAATACCGGGACAGGGTCCTATGGCTACACCTTC.

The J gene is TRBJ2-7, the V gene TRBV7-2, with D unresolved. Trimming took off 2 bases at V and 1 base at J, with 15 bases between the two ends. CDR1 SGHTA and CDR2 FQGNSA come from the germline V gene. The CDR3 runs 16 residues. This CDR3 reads CASSLTFPGLSYEQYF. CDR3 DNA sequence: TGTGCCAGCAGCTTAACGTTTCCAGGCTTATCCTACGAGCAGTACTTC.

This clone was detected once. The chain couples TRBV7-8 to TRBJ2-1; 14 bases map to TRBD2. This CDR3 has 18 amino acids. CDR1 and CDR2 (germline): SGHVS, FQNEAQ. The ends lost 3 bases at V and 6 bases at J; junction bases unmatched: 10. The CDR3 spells CASSFHRLAGGRFNEQFF. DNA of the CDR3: TGTGCCAGCAGCTTCCACCGACTAGCGGGGGGGCGGTTCAATGAGCAGTTCTTC.

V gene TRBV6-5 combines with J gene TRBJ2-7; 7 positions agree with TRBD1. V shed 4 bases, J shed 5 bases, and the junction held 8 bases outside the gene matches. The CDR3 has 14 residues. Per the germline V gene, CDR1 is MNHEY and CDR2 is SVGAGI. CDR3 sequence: CASSFLTGLNEQYF. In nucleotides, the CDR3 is TGTGCCAGCAGTTTCCTGACAGGGCTAAACGAGCAGTACTTC.

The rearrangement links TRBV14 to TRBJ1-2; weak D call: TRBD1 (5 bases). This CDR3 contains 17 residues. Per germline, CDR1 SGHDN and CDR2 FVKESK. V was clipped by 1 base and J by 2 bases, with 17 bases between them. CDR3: CASSQGRSGGRNYGYTF. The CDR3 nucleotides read TGTGCCAGCAGCCAAGGACGGTCGGGGGGGAGAAACTATGGCTACACCTTC.

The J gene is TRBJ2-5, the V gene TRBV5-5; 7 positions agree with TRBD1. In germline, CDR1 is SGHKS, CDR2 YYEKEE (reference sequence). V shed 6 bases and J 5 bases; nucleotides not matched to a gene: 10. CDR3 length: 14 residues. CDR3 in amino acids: CASTSRQGVETQYF. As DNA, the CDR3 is TGTGCCAGCACCTCCCGACAGGGAGTGGAGACCCAGTACTTC.